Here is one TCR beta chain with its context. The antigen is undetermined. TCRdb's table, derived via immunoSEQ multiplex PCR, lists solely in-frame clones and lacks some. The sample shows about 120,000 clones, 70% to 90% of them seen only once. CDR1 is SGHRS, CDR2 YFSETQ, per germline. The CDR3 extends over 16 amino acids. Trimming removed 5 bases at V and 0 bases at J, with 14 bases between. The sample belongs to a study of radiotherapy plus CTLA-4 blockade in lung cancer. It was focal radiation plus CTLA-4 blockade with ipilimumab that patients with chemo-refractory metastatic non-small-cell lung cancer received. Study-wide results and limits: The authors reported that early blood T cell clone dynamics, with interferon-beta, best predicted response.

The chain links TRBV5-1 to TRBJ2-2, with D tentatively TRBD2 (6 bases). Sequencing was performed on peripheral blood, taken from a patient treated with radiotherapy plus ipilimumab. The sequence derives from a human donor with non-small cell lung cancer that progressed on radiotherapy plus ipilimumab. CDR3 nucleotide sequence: TGCGCCAGCAGTTCCTCCGGGACTTCGAACACCGGGGAGCTGTTTTTT. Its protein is CASSSSGTSNTGELFF. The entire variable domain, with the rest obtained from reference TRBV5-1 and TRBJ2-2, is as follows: KAGVTQTPRYLIKTRGQQVTLSCSPISGHRSVSWYQQTPGQGLQFLFEYFSETQRNKGNFPGRFSGRQFSNSRSEMNVSTLELGDSALYLCASSSSGTSNTGELFFGEGSRLTVL.